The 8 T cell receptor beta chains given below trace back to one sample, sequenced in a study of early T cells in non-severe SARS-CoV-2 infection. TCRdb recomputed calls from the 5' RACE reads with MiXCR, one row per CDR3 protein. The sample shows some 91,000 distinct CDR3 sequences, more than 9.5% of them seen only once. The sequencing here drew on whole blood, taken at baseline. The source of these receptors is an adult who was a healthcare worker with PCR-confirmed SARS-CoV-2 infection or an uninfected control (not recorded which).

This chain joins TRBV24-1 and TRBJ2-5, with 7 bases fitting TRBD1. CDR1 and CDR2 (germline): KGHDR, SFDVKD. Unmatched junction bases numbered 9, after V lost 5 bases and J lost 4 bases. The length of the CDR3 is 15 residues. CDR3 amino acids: CATSGKGARSETQYF. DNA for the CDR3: TGTGCCACCAGTGGTAAGGGGGCGCGATCAGAGACCCAGTACTTC.

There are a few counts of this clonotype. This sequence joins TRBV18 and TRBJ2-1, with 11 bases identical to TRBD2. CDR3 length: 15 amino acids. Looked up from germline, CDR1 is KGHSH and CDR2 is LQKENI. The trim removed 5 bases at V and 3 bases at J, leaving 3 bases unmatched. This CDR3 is CASSSSGGHYNEQFF. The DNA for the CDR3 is TGTGCCAGCTCATCTAGCGGGGGGCACTACAATGAGCAGTTCTTC.

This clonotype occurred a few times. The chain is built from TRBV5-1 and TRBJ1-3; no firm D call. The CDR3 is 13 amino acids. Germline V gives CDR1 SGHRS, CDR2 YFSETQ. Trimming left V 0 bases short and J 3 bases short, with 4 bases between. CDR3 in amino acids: CASSLGGGNTIYF. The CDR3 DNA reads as TGCGCCAGCAGCTTGGGAGGTGGAAACACCATATATTTT.

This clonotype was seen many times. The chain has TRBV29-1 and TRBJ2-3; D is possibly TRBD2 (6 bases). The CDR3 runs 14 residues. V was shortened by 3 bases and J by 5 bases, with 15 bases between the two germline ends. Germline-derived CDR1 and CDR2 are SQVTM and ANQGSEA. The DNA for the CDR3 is TGCAGCGTTGAGCGCGGGGCCAGGGTAGATACGCAGTATTTT. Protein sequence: CSVERGARVDTQYF.

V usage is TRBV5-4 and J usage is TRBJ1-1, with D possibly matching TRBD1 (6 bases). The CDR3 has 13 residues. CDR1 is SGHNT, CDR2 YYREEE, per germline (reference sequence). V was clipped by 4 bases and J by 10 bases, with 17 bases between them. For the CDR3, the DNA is TGTGCCAGCAGCCTGGCAGGGGACGGAGTAGCTTTCTTT. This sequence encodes CASSLAGDGVAFF.

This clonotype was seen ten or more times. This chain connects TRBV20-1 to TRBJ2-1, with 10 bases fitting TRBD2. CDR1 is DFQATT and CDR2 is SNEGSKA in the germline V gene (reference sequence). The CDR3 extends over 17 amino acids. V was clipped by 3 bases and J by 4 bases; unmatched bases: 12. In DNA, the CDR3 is TGCAGTGCTAGTGGGTTTAGCGGGAGGCAACCGTACAATGAGCAGTTCTTC. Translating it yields CSASGFSGRQPYNEQFF.

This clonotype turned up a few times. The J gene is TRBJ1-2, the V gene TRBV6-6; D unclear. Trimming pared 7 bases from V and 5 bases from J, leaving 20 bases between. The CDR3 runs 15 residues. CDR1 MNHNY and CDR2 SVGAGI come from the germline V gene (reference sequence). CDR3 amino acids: CASTPWGAGRYGYTF. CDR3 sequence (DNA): TGTGCCAGCACTCCCTGGGGTGCAGGTAGATATGGCTACACCTTC.

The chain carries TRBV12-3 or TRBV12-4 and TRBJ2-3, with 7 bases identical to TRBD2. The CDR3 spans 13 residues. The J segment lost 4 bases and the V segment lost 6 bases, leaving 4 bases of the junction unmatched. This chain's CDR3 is CASRPAGADTQYF. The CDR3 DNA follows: TGTGCCAGCAGACCCGCGGGGGCAGATACGCAGTATTTT.